This entry lists 22 T cell receptor beta chains sequenced from one sample in a study of response to subunit inactivated influenza vaccine. TCRdb fed the RT-PCR reads into MiXCR, producing one record per CDR3 protein. The sample comprises around 200,000 distinct CDR3 sequences, around 9% of which are singletons, and about 11% rests with the top ten. The source was non-naive T cells sorted from PBMCs, collected on the day of vaccination. These receptors originate from a man in his forties or fifties who received an inactivated influenza vaccine.

In its sample, this clonotype was seen many times. V and J are TRBV4-1 and TRBJ2-3; 8 bases agree with TRBD2. The junction had 6 bases not matched to a gene; V was cut back by 4 bases and J by 0 bases. The CDR3 has 16 amino acids. Germline CDR1 reads MGHRA; CDR2 reads YSYEKL. The CDR3 sequence: CASSRSSGLSTDTQYF. CDR3 DNA: TGCGCCAGCAGCCGATCTAGCGGGCTGAGCACAGATACGCAGTATTTT.

This chain links TRBV2 with TRBJ2-7; 9 positions match TRBD2. CDR1 and CDR2 from the germline V gene are SNHLY and FYNNEI. CDR3 length equals 15 residues. The J segment lost 2 bases and the V segment lost 9 bases, leaving 11 bases of the junction unmatched. The CDR3 DNA reads as TGTGCCAGTACCTGGGCGACTAGCGGAACCTACGAGCAGTACTTC. Its protein is CASTWATSGTYEQYF.

This clonotype was detected only a few times. J is TRBJ2-7 and V is TRBV29-1, with no clear D. Trimming removed 4 bases at V and 0 bases at J, with 13 bases between. Germline CDR1 SQVTM, CDR2 ANQGSEA. The CDR3 has 14 amino acids. The CDR3 region has the DNA TGCAGCGTTGCTGGACGGGCCAGCTCCTACGAGCAGTACTTC. Translated, it gives CSVAGRASSYEQYF.

In its sample, this clonotype was seen many times. The chain carries TRBV11-2 and TRBJ2-5, with D perhaps TRBD1 (6 bases). This CDR3 is built from 15 residues. Germline V gene sequence: CDR1 SGHAT, CDR2 FQNNGV. V was trimmed by 5 bases and J by 2 bases, leaving 15 bases between them. Here the CDR3 reads CASSAVLGTQETQYF. In DNA, the CDR3 is TGTGCCAGCAGCGCCGTCCTGGGGACACAAGAGACCCAGTACTTC.

This chain joins TRBV20-1 and TRBJ1-3; D ambiguous. CDR1 is DFQATT and CDR2 is SNEGSKA in the germline V gene (reference sequence). V was shortened by 0 bases and J by 0 bases, with 6 bases between the two germline ends. The CDR3 is 14 residues long. Written as DNA, the CDR3 is TGCAGTGCTAGAGATCCCAGCTCTGGAAACACCATATATTTT. It encodes CSARDPSSGNTIYF.

This clonotype was counted a few times. Here the CDR3 DNA reads TGTGCCACCAGTGATCCTGTAGCGGGAGGGAACACCGGGGAGCTGTTTTTT. Amino acids: CATSDPVAGGNTGELFF. This sequence joins TRBV24-1 and TRBJ2-2; TRBD2 aligns across 10 bases. The CDR3 has 17 amino acids. The germline V gene encodes CDR1 KGHDR and CDR2 SFDVKD. Losses at the gene ends were 3 bases for V and 1 base for J; bases not matched to a gene: 4.

The gene calls are TRBV11-2 and TRBJ2-7; tentatively, D is TRBD2 (6 bases). The CDR3 contains 14 residues. In germline, CDR1 is SGHAT, CDR2 FQNNGV. V shed 2 bases and J shed 3 bases, with 11 bases lying between them. The CDR3 nucleotides are TGTGCCAGCAGCTTACTGGGACTCCACTACGAGCAGTACTTC. Translating gives CASSLLGLHYEQYF.

This clonotype has ten or more counts. The V gene is TRBV7-2, the J gene TRBJ1-3; D ambiguous. The CDR3 runs 15 residues. CDR1 and CDR2 from the germline V gene are SGHTA and FQGNSA. V was cut by 1 base and J by 2 bases, with 9 bases left in between. In nucleotides, the CDR3 is TGTGCCAGCAGCTTAGTCCACAGTGCTGGAAACACCATATATTTT. Translating it yields CASSLVHSAGNTIYF. Supplemented by reference TRBV7-2 and TRBJ1-3, the full variable domain reads GAGVSQSPSNKVTEKGKDVELRCDPISGHTALYWYRQSLGQGLEFLIYFQGNSAPDKSGLPSDRFSAERTGGSVSTLTIQRTQQEDSAVYLCASSLVHSAGNTIYFGEGSWLTVV.

This chain joins TRBV12-3 or TRBV12-4 and TRBJ2-3, with D maybe TRBD2 (6 bases). The CDR3 is 15 residues long. Trimming took 5 bases from V and 3 from J, leaving 15 bases between them. For the CDR3, the DNA is TGTGCCAGCAGTCCCCTCGGGGGTTTAACAGATACGCAGTATTTT. Translation: CASSPLGGLTDTQYF.

This clonotype occurred a few times. The CDR3 coding sequence is TGCAGTGCACCCCGGGAGACCCAGTACTTC. This gives the protein CSAPRETQYF. J is TRBJ2-5 and V is TRBV20-1, with unresolved D. The length of the CDR3 is 10 residues. V was shortened by 6 bases and J by 5 bases, with 7 bases between the two germline ends. Germline CDR1 is DFQATT and CDR2 is SNEGSKA (reference sequence).

This clonotype came up a few times. The chain couples TRBV29-1 to TRBJ2-1; 7 bases align to TRBD2. CDR1 SQVTM and CDR2 ANQGSEA come from the germline V gene. CDR3 size: 15 residues. J was trimmed by 1 base and V by 2 bases; bases with no gene match: 5. The DNA of the CDR3 is TGCAGCGTTGAAAGGGGCGGGAGTTCCTACAATGAGCAGTTCTTC. Amino acid sequence: CSVERGGSSYNEQFF.

The gene calls are TRBV6-2 or TRBV6-3 and TRBJ1-2, with TRBD1 as a possible D gene (6 bases). The CDR3 is made up of 17 amino acids. V lost 5 bases to trimming and J lost 1 base, with 20 bases between them. The germline gives CDR1 MNHEY, CDR2 SVGEGT. CDR3: CASSQPGQQTNNYGYTF. The CDR3 bases are TGTGCCAGCAGTCAGCCCGGACAGCAGACTAATAACTATGGCTACACCTTC.

Remarks on this clonotype: Sequence at one end of the junction differs from germline and may be a read error. The chain has TRBV20-1 and TRBJ2-6, with D unclear. Germline lookup yields CDR1 DFQATT and CDR2 SNEGSKA (reference sequence). This CDR3 has 14 residues. In DNA, the CDR3 is TGCAGTGCTCCCAGTTCATCTGGGGTCAACGTCCTGACTTTC. It codes for CSAPSSSGVNVLTF.

This chain uses TRBV3-1 with TRBJ1-2; TRBD1 aligns across 7 bases. Germline V CDR1 and CDR2: LGHDT, YNNKEL (reference sequence). The CDR3 length is 14 residues. With V trimmed by 8 bases and J by 2 bases, 8 bases remained unmatched. CDR3 in amino acids: CASRQGALNYGYTF. For the CDR3, the DNA is TGTGCCAGCCGACAGGGCGCCCTCAACTATGGCTACACCTTC.

This clonotype was counted many times. The chain employs TRBV11-1 and TRBJ2-4, with D perhaps TRBD2 (5 bases). Germline V gives CDR1 SGHAT, CDR2 FQDESV (reference sequence). The CDR3 runs 18 residues. The V end was cut by 0 bases, the J end by 0 bases, with 15 bases between. The CDR3 reads CASSLAWRAPEAKNIQYF. The CDR3 region has the DNA TGTGCCAGCAGCTTAGCGTGGCGGGCACCTGAAGCCAAAAACATTCAGTACTTC. Together with reference TRBV11-1 and TRBJ2-4, the CDR3 gives the full variable domain: EAEVAQSPRYKITEKSQAVAFWCDPISGHATLYWYRQILGQGPELLVQFQDESVVDDSQLPKDRFSAERLKGVDSTLKIQPAELGDSAMYLCASSLAWRAPEAKNIQYFGAGTRLSVL.

The chain uses TRBV6-1 and TRBJ2-4; the D is unclear. Trimming cost V 2 bases and J 0 bases, with 11 bases left between them. The CDR3 contains 16 residues. Germline CDR1 is MNHNS and CDR2 is SASEGT. CDR3 sequence: CASSEYEALAKNIQYF. Here the CDR3 DNA reads TGTGCCAGCAGTGAATACGAGGCCCTAGCCAAAAACATTCAGTACTTC.

A few counts support this clonotype. This chain uses TRBV6-2 or TRBV6-3 with TRBJ1-1, with D uncertain. The CDR3 runs to 11 residues. Germline CDR1 reads MNHEY; CDR2 reads SVGEGT. The V end was cut by 6 bases, the J end by 10 bases, with 12 bases between. CDR3 coding DNA: TGTGCCAGCAGCTCCGAAAATCGAGCTTTCTTT. Protein: CASSSENRAFF.

This clonotype was observed a few times. The rearrangement uses TRBV20-1 and TRBJ2-4; D perhaps matches TRBD1 (5 bases). CDR3 length: 13 amino acids. Germline CDR1 DFQATT, CDR2 SNEGSKA (reference sequence). V was clipped by 6 bases and J by 1 base, with 10 bases between them. Here the CDR3 reads CSASRAAKNIQYF. CDR3 DNA: TGCAGTGCAAGCAGGGCGGCCAAAAACATTCAGTACTTC.

This clonotype was detected many times. The V gene is TRBV5-1, the J gene TRBJ2-1; 9 bases match TRBD2. The CDR3 spans 15 residues. CDR1 is SGHRS and CDR2 is YFSETQ in the germline V gene. After removal of 1 base from V and 7 bases from J, the junction contained 6 bases not matched to a gene. The CDR3 DNA is TGCGCCAGCAGCTTGTTGGTAGCGGGAGAGAATGAGCAGTTCTTC. Protein sequence: CASSLLVAGENEQFF. Full variable domain (rest looked up from reference TRBV5-1 and TRBJ2-1): KAGVTQTPRYLIKTRGQQVTLSCSPISGHRSVSWYQQTPGQGLQFLFEYFSETQRNKGNFPGRFSGRQFSNSRSEMNVSTLELGDSALYLCASSLLVAGENEQFFGPGTRLTVL.

This clonotype was seen more than once but under ten times. The CDR3: CASSSHGGATGELFF. CDR3 sequence (DNA): TGTGCCAGCAGCTCTCACGGGGGGGCTACCGGGGAGCTGTTTTTT. The rearrangement links TRBV7-2 to TRBJ2-2; 8 bases agree with TRBD2. Germline assignment: CDR1 SGHTA and CDR2 FQGNSA. The V gene end was trimmed by 4 bases and the J gene end by 5 bases; junction bases not matched to a gene: 6. The CDR3 spans 15 residues. The variable domain in full, completed from reference TRBV7-2 and TRBJ2-2, reads GAGVSQSPSNKVTEKGKDVELRCDPISGHTALYWYRQSLGQGLEFLIYFQGNSAPDKSGLPSDRFSAERTGGSVSTLTIQRTQQEDSAVYLCASSSHGGATGELFFGEGSRLTVL.

At least ten counts were recorded for this clonotype. The rearrangement uses TRBV5-1 and TRBJ1-1; D unclear. Trimming took 2 bases from V and 5 from J, leaving 10 bases between them. Germline loops: CDR1 SGHRS, CDR2 YFSETQ. This CDR3 contains 13 residues. The CDR3 coding sequence is TGCGCCAGCAGCTTCCTGGCCGGGACTGAAGCTTTCTTT. Encoded protein: CASSFLAGTEAFF.

This clonotype was detected a few times. This rearrangement joins TRBV21-1 to TRBJ2-7; the table's TRBD2 call for D was not verified on the DNA. TRBV21-1 is designated a pseudogene. The CDR3 length is 15 residues. CDR3 nucleotides: TGTGCCAGCAGCGCAAGCGGGAGTCCTGCCTACGAGCAGTACTTC. Encoded protein: CASSASGSPAYEQYF.